A single sample is the source of the 21 T cell receptor beta chains below, sequenced in a study of blood T cell repertoires in COVID-19. The assay was immunoSEQ multiplex PCR, and TCRdb's table has in-frame clones only and misses some. The repertoire holds 150,000 to 200,000 clones, with more than 75% as singletons. The material sequenced was peripheral blood. The receptors originated from a person aged 70 to 80 with COVID-19, enrolled during active disease.

Details on this clone: The final CDR3 position lacks the conserved phenylalanine or tryptophan, pointing to a likely read error. The limits of the CDR3 on the DNA are not certain, so only TCRdb's listed CDR3 is given. CDR3 region: CASSLVGQGAPLP. V and J are TRBV5-5 and TRBJ2-7; the DNA was not used to check the table's D call, TRBD1. Germline V CDR1 and CDR2: SGHKS, YYEKEE (reference sequence). The CDR3 spans 13 amino acids, including both terminal residues.

The chain employs TRBV2 and TRBJ2-6, with D possibly matching TRBD1 (6 bases). Trimming removed 0 bases from V and 0 bases from J, with 15 bases in between. Germline V gene sequence: CDR1 SNHLY, CDR2 FYNNEI. The CDR3 has 19 amino acids. The CDR3 spells CASSEAVDSWTSGANVLTF. The CDR3 nucleotides are TGTGCCAGCAGTGAAGCAGTGGACAGCTGGACCTCTGGGGCCAACGTCCTGACTTTC.

The chain has TRBV21-1 and TRBJ2-1; the table assigns TRBD1, which was not confirmed against the DNA. TRBV21-1 is a pseudogene segment. The CDR3 totals 15 residues. DNA for the CDR3: TGTGCCAGCAGTGCGATGGGACAGGGTGGCTATGAGCAGTTCTTC. Residues: CASSAMGQGGYEQFF.

The J gene is TRBJ1-2, the V gene TRBV19, with 10 bases fitting TRBD1. Trimming took 5 bases from V and 4 from J; bases not matched to a gene: 10. The CDR3 has 16 amino acids. Germline V gene lookup returns CDR1 LNHDA and CDR2 SQIVND (reference sequence). The CDR3 is CASSPRQGARSYGYTF. In DNA, the CDR3 is TGTGCCAGTAGTCCGAGACAGGGGGCTCGGAGCTATGGCTACACCTTC.

The V gene is TRBV4-3, the J gene TRBJ2-1; the match to TRBD2 covers 11 bases. The CDR3 length is 17 residues. Germline lookup yields CDR1 LGHNA and CDR2 YSLEER. V was clipped by 6 bases and J by 11 bases; unmatched bases: 18. The DNA of the CDR3 is TGCGCCAGCAGGCCCCCCCCTGTACCTAGCGGGAGGAGTAAGCAGTTCTTC. Residues: CASRPPPVPSGRSKQFF.

This clone was found once. This chain uses TRBV30 with TRBJ1-1; 8 nucleotides agree with TRBD1. Per the germline V gene, CDR1 is GTSNPN and CDR2 is SVGIG (reference sequence). This CDR3 has 16 residues. Trimming cost V 7 bases and J 4 bases; bases outside gene matches: 17. This CDR3 reads CAFRGLRRGQVTEAFF. The DNA for the CDR3 is TGTGCCTTCCGTGGGCTAAGGCGGGGACAGGTCACTGAAGCTTTCTTT.

This rearrangement joins TRBV18 to TRBJ1-5; D is undetermined. CDR3 length equals 14 residues. Germline assignment: CDR1 KGHSH and CDR2 LQKENI. Trimming pared 4 bases from V and 3 bases from J, leaving 10 bases between. This CDR3 is CASSRAGDNQPQHF. CDR3 DNA sequence: TGTGCCAGCTCACGGGCCGGGGACAATCAGCCCCAGCATTTT.

This clone was seen a single time. The V call is TRBV15, the J call TRBJ1-3; 7 nucleotides line up with TRBD1. Germline V gives CDR1 LNHNV, CDR2 YYDKDF (reference sequence). The J segment lost 0 bases and the V segment lost 5 bases, leaving 10 bases of the junction unmatched. The CDR3 spans 17 residues. The CDR3 DNA reads TGTGCCACCAGCGGTCCGGGACAGCAGATCTCTGGAAACACCATATATTTT. This codes for CATSGPGQQISGNTIYF.

This rearrangement joins TRBV28 to TRBJ2-3, with 12 bases lining up with TRBD2. The CDR3 runs to 15 residues. Germline V CDR1 and CDR2: MDHEN, SYDVKM. Unmatched junction bases numbered 6, after V lost 6 bases and J lost 5 bases. The CDR3 loop is CASSKTSGSVDTQYF. The DNA for the CDR3 is TGTGCCAGCAGCAAGACTAGCGGGAGTGTAGATACGCAGTATTTT.

This clone has only a few counts. The chain couples TRBV25-1 to TRBJ2-2, with D perhaps TRBD1 (6 bases). There are 15 residues in the CDR3. V gave up 1 base and J gave up 5 bases, with 11 bases separating them. Germline V CDR1 and CDR2: MGHDK, SYGVNS. DNA for the CDR3: TGTGCCAGCAGTGAATGGAGAGGGGGAACCGGGGAGCTGTTTTTT. Its translation is CASSEWRGGTGELFF.

In DNA form, the CDR3 reads TGTGCCAGCAGCTTAGTGAGCGGGGGATTCCAAGAGACCCAGTACTTC. This translates into CASSLVSGGFQETQYF. The chain carries TRBV7-2 and TRBJ2-5, with TRBD2 matching over 8 bases. V was clipped by 1 base and J by 1 base; unmatched bases: 5. The CDR3 totals 16 residues. From germline, CDR1 is SGHTA and CDR2 FQGNSA. The full variable domain, rest sourced from reference TRBV7-2 and TRBJ2-5, is GAGVSQSPSNKVTEKGKDVELRCDPISGHTALYWYRQSLGQGLEFLIYFQGNSAPDKSGLPSDRFSAERTGGSVSTLTIQRTQQEDSAVYLCASSLVSGGFQETQYFGPGTRLLVL.

The chain employs TRBV7-2 and TRBJ2-7; D unclear. V lost 5 bases and J 1 base, leaving 12 bases between the germline ends. CDR3 length: 14 residues. The V gene's germline CDR1 is SGHTA and CDR2 FQGNSA. The CDR3 spells CASSPASRSYEQYF. DNA of the CDR3: TGTGCCAGCAGCCCCGCGTCGAGGTCCTACGAGCAGTACTTC. Combining the CDR3 with reference TRBV7-2 and TRBJ2-7 gives the whole variable domain GAGVSQSPSNKVTEKGKDVELRCDPISGHTALYWYRQSLGQGLEFLIYFQGNSAPDKSGLPSDRFSAERTGGSVSTLTIQRTQQEDSAVYLCASSPASRSYEQYFGPGTRLTVT.

The chain employs TRBV11-2 and TRBJ2-1; D is unresolved. V lost 5 bases and J lost 5, with 16 bases in between. The germline CDR1 and CDR2 sequences are SGHAT and FQNNGV. CDR3 length: 15 residues. DNA of the CDR3: TGTGCCAGCAGCCCAAACCCGGGTGGCAACAATGAGCAGTTCTTC. This translates into CASSPNPGGNNEQFF.

V is TRBV7-3 and J is TRBJ2-5; 10 bases line up with TRBD1. CDR1 SGHTA and CDR2 FQGTGA come from the germline V gene. The CDR3 extends over 15 amino acids. J was trimmed by 3 bases and V by 5 bases; bases with no gene match: 6. CDR3 sequence: CASSAGQGTKETQYF. The CDR3 region has the DNA TGTGCCAGCAGCGCGGGACAGGGGACGAAAGAGACCCAGTACTTC.

V usage is TRBV11-2 and J usage is TRBJ1-2; D uncertain. Germline V lookup: CDR1 SGHAT, CDR2 FQNNGV. The V end was cut by 5 bases, the J end by 6 bases, with 13 bases between. The CDR3 runs 13 residues. The CDR3 reads CASSLGGINGYTF. The CDR3, as DNA: TGTGCCAGCAGCCTCGGAGGAATTAATGGCTACACCTTC.

This sequence joins TRBV6-2 or TRBV6-3 and TRBJ2-7; tentatively, D is TRBD1 (6 bases). Trimming removed 0 bases at V and 2 bases at J, with 14 bases between. From germline, CDR1 is MNHEY and CDR2 SVGEGT. This CDR3 is 16 amino acids long. CDR3 nucleotide sequence: TGTGCCAGCAGTTACTCGGTCAAGGACAGTCCCTACGAGCAGTACTTC. Translation gives CASSYSVKDSPYEQYF.

This chain uses TRBV5-1 with TRBJ1-2; no clear D. Trimming pared 4 bases from V and 8 bases from J, leaving 18 bases between. This CDR3 contains 14 residues. CDR1 is SGHRS and CDR2 is YFSETQ in the germline V gene. In DNA, the CDR3 is TGCGCCAGCAGCCCCGACGGGTTGTTCGGCGGCTACACCTTC. Amino acids: CASSPDGLFGGYTF.

The gene calls are TRBV7-2 and TRBJ2-1; 10 bases agree with TRBD2. The length of the CDR3 is 16 residues. The V gene's germline CDR1 is SGHTA and CDR2 FQGNSA. Trimming at V came to 5 bases and at J to 7 bases, leaving 11 bases not matched to a gene. The CDR3 sequence is CASSPRAGGPRNEQFF. CDR3 nucleotide sequence: TGTGCCAGCAGCCCCCGAGCGGGGGGGCCAAGGAATGAGCAGTTCTTC.

CDR3 residues: CASSPRAGVVNEQFF. In DNA, the CDR3 is TGTGCCAGCAGCCCAAGAGCAGGGGTCGTCAATGAGCAGTTCTTC. The gene calls are TRBV6-5 and TRBJ2-1, with D perhaps TRBD1 (6 bases). The germline CDR1 and CDR2 sequences are MNHEY and SVGAGI. The CDR3 has 15 amino acids. V was cut by 6 bases and J by 6 bases, with 18 bases left in between.

CDR3 amino acids: CASSTNDNRETQYF. Written as DNA, the CDR3 is TGTGCCAGCAGCACTAATGACAACCGGGAGACCCAGTACTTC. The rearrangement links TRBV21-1 to TRBJ2-5; the table gives TRBD1 as D, unverified against the DNA. TRBV21-1 is termed a pseudogene. The length of the CDR3 is 14 residues.

The chain couples TRBV9 to TRBJ2-1, with D tentatively TRBD2 (6 bases). Germline CDR1 reads SGDLS; CDR2 reads YYNGEE. The CDR3 totals 13 residues. V shed 2 bases and J shed 7 bases, with 10 bases lying between them. The CDR3, as DNA: TGTGCCAGCAGCGTCAACCGGGGGAATGAGCAGTTCTTC. Encoded protein: CASSVNRGNEQFF.